This TCR beta chain was identified during a study of blood T cell repertoires in COVID-19. On the study more broadly: Some COVID-19 samples were acute and others convalescent; all came from the United States, Italy and Spain. The cDNA or gDNA used as material had been derived from T cells, B-cell-depleted T cells, or PBMCs.

Source study methods: Quantification of nucleated cells was approximated via reference gene primer amplification. Profiling relied on immunoSEQ multiplex PCR, and the TCRdb table lists in-frame clones only, not all of them. V and J calls and clone size are those listed in that table; D and trimming were worked out from the DNA. The sample includes 310,000 or so clones, roughly 88% of them seen just once. Germline V gives CDR1 SGHAT, CDR2 FQNNGV. Trimming cost V 5 bases and J 2 bases; bases outside gene matches: 7. This CDR3 has 17 amino acids. The chain recombines TRBV11-2 with TRBJ2-1; 12 bases map to TRBD2. The TCR comes from a woman between 50 and 59 years old with active or convalescent COVID-19. The sequencing input was peripheral blood. This chain's CDR3 is CASSLRTSGTTYNEQFF. The CDR3 DNA reads as TGTGCCAGCAGCCTAAGGACTAGCGGGACAACCTACAATGAGCAGTTCTTC.